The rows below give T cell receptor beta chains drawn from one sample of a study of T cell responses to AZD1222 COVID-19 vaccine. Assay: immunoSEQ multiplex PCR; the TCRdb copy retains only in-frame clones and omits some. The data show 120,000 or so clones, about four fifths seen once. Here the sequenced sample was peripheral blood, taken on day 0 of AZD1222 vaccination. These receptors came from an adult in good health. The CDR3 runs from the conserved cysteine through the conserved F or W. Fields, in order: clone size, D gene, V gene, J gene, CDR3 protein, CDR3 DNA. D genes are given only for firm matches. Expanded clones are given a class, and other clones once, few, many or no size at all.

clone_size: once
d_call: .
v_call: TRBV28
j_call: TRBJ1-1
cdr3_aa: CASSPNMGQNTEAFF
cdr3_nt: TGTGCCAGCAGCCCAAATATGGGACAGAACACTGAAGCTTTCTTT

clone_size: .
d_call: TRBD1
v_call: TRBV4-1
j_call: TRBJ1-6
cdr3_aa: CASSLSTGQNNSPLHF
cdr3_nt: TGCGCCAGCAGCCTGTCTACGGGACAGAATAATTCACCCCTCCACTTT

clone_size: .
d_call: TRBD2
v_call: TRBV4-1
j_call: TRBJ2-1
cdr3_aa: CASSQNTGGPDNEQFF
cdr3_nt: TGCGCCAGCAGCCAGAACACGGGGGGGCCGGACAATGAGCAGTTCTTC

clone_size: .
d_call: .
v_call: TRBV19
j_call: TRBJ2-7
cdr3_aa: CASSPGDAPYEQYF
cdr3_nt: TGTGCCAGTAGCCCCGGGGACGCTCCCTACGAGCAGTACTTC

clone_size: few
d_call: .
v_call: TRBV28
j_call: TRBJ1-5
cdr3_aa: CASRSTGYQPQHF
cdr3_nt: TGTGCCAGCAGATCTACAGGGTATCAGCCCCAGCATTTT

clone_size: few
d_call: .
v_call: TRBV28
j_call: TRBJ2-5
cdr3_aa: CASSFGTEIGSYQETQYF
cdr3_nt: TGTGCCAGCAGTTTTGGGACCGAGATTGGATCGTACCAAGAGACCCAGTACTTC

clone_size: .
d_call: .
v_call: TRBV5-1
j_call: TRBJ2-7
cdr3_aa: CASSLVALSSYEQYF
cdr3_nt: TGCGCCAGCAGCTTGGTTGCGTTAAGCTCCTACGAGCAGTACTTC

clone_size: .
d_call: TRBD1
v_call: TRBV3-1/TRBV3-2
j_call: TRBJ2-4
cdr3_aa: CASSTGTGGSKNIQYF
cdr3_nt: TGTGCCAGCAGTACCGGGACAGGGGGGTCCAAAAACATTCAGTACTTC

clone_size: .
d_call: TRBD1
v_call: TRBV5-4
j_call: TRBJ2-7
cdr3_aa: CASSGPRDRPNEQYF
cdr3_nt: TGTGCCAGCAGCGGACCTCGGGACAGGCCCAACGAGCAGTACTTC

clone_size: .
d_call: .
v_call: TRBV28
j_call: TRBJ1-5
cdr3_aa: CASSRDQSNQPQHF
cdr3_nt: TGTGCCAGCAGCCGGGACCAGAGCAATCAGCCCCAGCATTTT

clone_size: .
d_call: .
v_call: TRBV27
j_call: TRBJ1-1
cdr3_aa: CASSLSPGVSTEAFF
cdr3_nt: TGTGCCAGCAGTTTATCACCAGGGGTGAGCACTGAAGCTTTCTTT

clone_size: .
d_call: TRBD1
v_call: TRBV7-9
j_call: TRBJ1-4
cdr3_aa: CASSLGQGSNEKLFF
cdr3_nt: TGTGCCAGCAGCTTAGGACAGGGGTCTAATGAAAAACTGTTTTTT

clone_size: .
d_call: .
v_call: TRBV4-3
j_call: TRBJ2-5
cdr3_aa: CASSQEVRGREETQYF
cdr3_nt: TGCGCCAGCAGCCAAGAAGTGCGGGGGCGAGAAGAGACCCAGTACTTC

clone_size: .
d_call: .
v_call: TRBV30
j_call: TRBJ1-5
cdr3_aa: CAWSMAGNQPQHF
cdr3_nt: TGTGCCTGGAGTATGGCTGGGAATCAGCCCCAGCATTTT

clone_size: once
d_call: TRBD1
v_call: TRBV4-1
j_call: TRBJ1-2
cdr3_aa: CASSQGPGTAYGYTF
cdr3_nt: TGCGCCAGCAGCCAAGGACCCGGGACAGCTTATGGCTACACCTTC

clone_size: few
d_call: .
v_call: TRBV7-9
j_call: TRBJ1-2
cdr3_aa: CASSLAGGYYGYTF
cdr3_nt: TGTGCCAGCAGCTTAGCGGGCGGATACTATGGCTACACCTTC

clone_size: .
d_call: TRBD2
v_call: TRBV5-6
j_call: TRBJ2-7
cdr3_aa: CASSFPGLAGIYEQYF
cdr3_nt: TGTGCCAGCAGCTTCCCCGGACTAGCGGGGATCTACGAGCAGTACTTC

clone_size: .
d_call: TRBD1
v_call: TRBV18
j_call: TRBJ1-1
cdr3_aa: CASSPSGTGGTEAFF
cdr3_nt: TGTGCCAGCTCACCCTCCGGGACAGGGGGCACTGAAGCTTTCTTT

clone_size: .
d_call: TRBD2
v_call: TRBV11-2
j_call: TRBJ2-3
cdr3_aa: CASSRTSGSDTQYF
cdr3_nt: TGTGCCAGCAGCCGGACTAGCGGGAGTGATACGCAGTATTTT

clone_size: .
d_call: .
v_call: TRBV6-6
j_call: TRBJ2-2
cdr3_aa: CASSYLGLANTGELFF
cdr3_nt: TGTGCCAGCAGTTATTTGGGACTGGCGAACACCGGGGAGCTGTTTTTT

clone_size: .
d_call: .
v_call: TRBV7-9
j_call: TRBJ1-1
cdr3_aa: CASRPGGMNTEAFF
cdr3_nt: TGTGCCAGCAGACCCGGGGGGATGAACACTGAAGCTTTCTTT

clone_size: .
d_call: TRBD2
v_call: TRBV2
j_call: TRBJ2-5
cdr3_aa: CASREEGFQETQYF
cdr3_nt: TGTGCCAGCCGGGAGGAGGGGTTTCAAGAGACCCAGTACTTC

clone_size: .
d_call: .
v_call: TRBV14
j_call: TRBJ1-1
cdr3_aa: CASSQDSGITEAFF
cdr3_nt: TGTGCCAGCAGCCAAGACTCAGGGATAACTGAAGCTTTCTTT

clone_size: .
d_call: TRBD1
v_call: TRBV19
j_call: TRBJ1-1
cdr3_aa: CASSTGTANTEAFF
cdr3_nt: TGTGCCAGTAGTACCGGGACAGCGAACACTGAAGCTTTCTTT

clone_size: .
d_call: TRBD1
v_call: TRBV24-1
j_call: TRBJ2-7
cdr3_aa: CASGQVTYEQYF
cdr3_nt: TGTGCCAGCGGACAGGTAACCTACGAGCAGTACTTC

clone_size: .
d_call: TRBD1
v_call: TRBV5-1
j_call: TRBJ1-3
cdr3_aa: CASSPTRQGSGNTIYF
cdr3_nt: TGCGCCAGCAGCCCTACTCGACAGGGTTCGGGAAACACCATATATTTT

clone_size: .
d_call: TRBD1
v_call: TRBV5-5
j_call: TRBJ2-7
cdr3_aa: CASSFWTGSYEQYF
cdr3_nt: TGTGCCAGCAGCTTCTGGACAGGGTCCTACGAGCAGTACTTC

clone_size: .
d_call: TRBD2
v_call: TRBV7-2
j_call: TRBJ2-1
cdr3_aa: CASSNSGGYNEQFF
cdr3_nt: TGTGCCAGTTCTAATAGCGGGGGGTACAATGAGCAGTTCTTC

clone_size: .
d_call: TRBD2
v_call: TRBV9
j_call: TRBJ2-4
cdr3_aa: CASSVGTSSPMLAKNIQYF
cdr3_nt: TGTGCCAGCAGCGTCGGGACTAGCAGCCCGATGCTAGCCAAAAACATTCAGTACTTC

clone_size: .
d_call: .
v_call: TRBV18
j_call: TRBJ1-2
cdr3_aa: CASWRTELDGYTF
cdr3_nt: TGTGCCAGCTGGCGGACAGAACTTGATGGCTACACCTTC

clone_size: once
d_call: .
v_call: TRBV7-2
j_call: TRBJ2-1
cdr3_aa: CASSRLPGTYNEQFF
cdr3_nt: TGTGCCAGCAGTCGCCTCCCAGGGACCTACAATGAGCAGTTCTTC

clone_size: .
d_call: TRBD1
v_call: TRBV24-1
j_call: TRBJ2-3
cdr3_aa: CATSDEGAGTDTQYF
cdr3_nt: TGTGCCACCTCCGACGAGGGGGCGGGCACAGATACGCAGTATTTT

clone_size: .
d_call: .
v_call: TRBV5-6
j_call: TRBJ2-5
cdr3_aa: CASIHGGGETQYF
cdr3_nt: TGTGCCAGCATCCATGGAGGCGGGGAGACCCAGTACTTC